The next 8 T cell receptor beta chains were all read from a single sample in a study of T cell repertoires in cytomegalovirus infection. These receptors are not linked to any known antigen. A single record per CDR3 protein comes from TCRdb applying MiXCR to the reads. The sample carries roughly 920,000 distinct CDR3 sequences, 30% to 40% recorded once. Sequences were derived from cultured CD8+ T cells from PBMCs, sampled from culture after CMV antigen stimulation. The receptors shown here come from a human donor in good health (CMV status not recorded). Some clones in this sample may be carry-over from other donors' samples.

The gene calls are TRBV27 and TRBJ1-2; D possibly corresponds to TRBD1 (6 bases). Trimming removed 6 bases from V and 12 bases from J, with 29 bases in between. The CDR3 consists of 16 residues. The germline V gene encodes CDR1 MNHEY and CDR2 SMNVEV (reference sequence). The CDR3, as DNA: TGTGCCAGCAGGGGACGGGACATTTACGTCGGGGGCGGCCACACCTTC. It codes for CASRGRDIYVGGGHTF.

The chain uses TRBV19 and TRBJ1-4; 8 nucleotides match TRBD1. Germline CDR1 LNHDA, CDR2 SQIVND (reference sequence). The CDR3 length is 13 residues. V shed 7 bases and J 8 bases; nucleotides not matched to a gene: 6. The CDR3 DNA follows: TGTGCCAGTACCGACAGGGGAGGCGAAAAACTGTTTTTT. Amino acid sequence: CASTDRGGEKLFF.

V gene TRBV12-3 or TRBV12-4 combines with J gene TRBJ2-2; D is ambiguous. V gave up 7 bases and J gave up 10 bases, with 16 bases separating them. The CDR3 is 13 amino acids. The CDR3 nucleotides are TGTGCCAGCACCTATCTGACCGACGAGGAGCTGTTTTTT. As protein: CASTYLTDEELFF.

The chain employs TRBV6-5 and TRBJ2-1; D not resolved. Trimming left V 0 bases short and J 5 bases short, with 5 bases between. This CDR3 comprises 13 residues. CDR1 MNHEY and CDR2 SVGAGI come from the germline V gene. The CDR3 region is CASSYSTDNEQFF. As DNA, the CDR3 is TGTGCCAGCAGTTACTCGACCGACAATGAGCAGTTCTTC.

This clonotype was recorded at least ten times. In DNA form, the CDR3 reads TGTGCCAGCAGGGGGGGCGAAGCTTTCTTT. It specifies CASRGGEAFF. The V gene is TRBV12-3 or TRBV12-4, the J gene TRBJ1-1, with a tentative D call TRBD1 (6 bases). Trimming took off 6 bases at V and 8 bases at J, with 7 bases between the two ends. CDR3 length equals 10 residues.

The chain combines TRBV5-1 with TRBJ2-1, with D perhaps TRBD1 (5 bases). Germline V lookup: CDR1 SGHRS, CDR2 YFSETQ. This CDR3 contains 14 residues. Trimming stripped 4 bases from V and 9 bases from J, with 17 bases between. The CDR3 DNA sequence: TGCGCCAGCAGCCCCGAAGGCAGGGCAGGTGAGCAGTTCTTC. Its protein is CASSPEGRAGEQFF.

This chain joins TRBV19 and TRBJ2-3, with no clear D. The CDR3 contains 13 residues. Germline V gives CDR1 LNHDA, CDR2 SQIVND (reference sequence). V lost 9 bases and J 2 bases, leaving 12 bases between the germline ends. In nucleotides, the CDR3 is TGTGCCAGCGGTCAGAGATACACAGATACGCAGTATTTT. It encodes CASGQRYTDTQYF.

The chain carries TRBV12-5 and TRBJ2-1; 13 nucleotides line up with TRBD2. The CDR3 covers 16 residues. In germline, CDR1 is LGHNT, CDR2 FRNRAP. Trimming at V came to 2 bases and at J to 6 bases, leaving 4 bases not matched to a gene. CDR3 in DNA: TGTGCTAGTGGTTTGATAGGGACTAGCGGGGTCAATGAGCAGTTCTTC. This sequence encodes CASGLIGTSGVNEQFF.